A single TCR beta chain is shown here with its context. CDR3 length: 16 amino acids. V was shortened by 8 bases and J by 8 bases, with 24 bases between the two germline ends. Germline lookup yields CDR1 LNHDA and CDR2 SQIVND (reference sequence). This sample is drawn from a study of blood T cell repertoires in COVID-19. Sequenced by immunoSEQ multiplex PCR; TCRdb stores in-frame clones only, minus some. The sample carries some 150,000 clones, about nine tenths recorded once. The chain joins TRBV19 to TRBJ1-4, with D perhaps matching TRBD1 (5 bases). Specimen: PBMCs or T cells enriched from blood (not recorded which). This receptor was taken from a man aged 50-59 years who had recovered from COVID-19. CDR3 bases: TGTGCCAGTGCCTATTCCCCCGCAGGGAGGAAGGAAAAACTGTTTTTT. Translated, it gives CASAYSPAGRKEKLFF.